Listed below are T cell receptor beta chains from one sample, sequenced in a study of cytomegalovirus exposure and HLA in healthy donors. Assay used: immunoSEQ multiplex PCR; TCRdb lists only in-frame clones, some missing. The sample lists around 180,000 clones, 79% seen once, with 0.69% in the top ten. The sample comprised PBMCs. These receptors all stem from a middle-aged woman in good health and CMV-seronegative. CDR3s include the opening cysteine and the closing phenylalanine or tryptophan. A D gene is named only where the DNA matches it firmly. Size tells how often a clone was seen (once, few, many) or the class of an expanded clone, and some rows leave it out.

clone size: -; V gene: TRBV10-3; J gene: TRBJ1-2; CDR3 length: 16; D gene: TRBD1; CDR3 protein: CAISESRTGEPFGYTF; CDR3 DNA: TGTGCCATCAGTGAGTCGAGGACAGGGGAGCCATTTGGCTACACCTTC
clone size: -; V gene: TRBV4-2; J gene: TRBJ2-3; CDR3 length: 19; D gene: TRBD2; CDR3 protein: CASSQSPRGTSGSSDTQYF; CDR3 DNA: TGTGCCAGCAGCCAAAGCCCACGGGGGACTAGCGGGAGTTCAGATACGCAGTATTTT
clone size: -; V gene: TRBV25-1; J gene: TRBJ1-2; CDR3 length: 15; D gene: TRBD1; CDR3 protein: CASSLNRGPFSGYTF; CDR3 DNA: TGTGCCAGCAGTCTAAACAGGGGGCCTTTTTCCGGCTACACCTTC
clone size: -; V gene: TRBV9; J gene: TRBJ2-7; CDR3 length: 16; D gene: TRBD2; CDR3 protein: CASSVGVGGGVYEQYF; CDR3 DNA: TGTGCCAGCAGCGTAGGGGTTGGGGGAGGGGTCTACGAGCAGTACTTC
clone size: -; V gene: TRBV13; J gene: TRBJ2-1; CDR3 length: 16; D gene: TRBD1; CDR3 protein: CASSSKPGQGFNEQFF; CDR3 DNA: TGTGCCAGCAGCTCGAAACCGGGACAGGGGTTCAATGAGCAGTTCTTC
clone size: -; V gene: TRBV9; J gene: TRBJ2-3; CDR3 length: 18; D gene: TRBD2; CDR3 protein: CASSVDTDSGTSTDTQYF; CDR3 DNA: TGTGCCAGCAGCGTAGACACTGATAGCGGGACGAGCACAGATACGCAGTATTTT
clone size: -; V gene: TRBV7-8; J gene: TRBJ1-1; CDR3 length: 13; D gene: -; CDR3 protein: CASSLGGGTEAFF; CDR3 DNA: TGTGCCAGCAGCTTAGGCGGGGGCACTGAAGCTTTCTTT
clone size: -; V gene: TRBV2; J gene: TRBJ1-2; CDR3 length: 13; D gene: -; CDR3 protein: CASSEGTDYGYTF; CDR3 DNA: TGTGCCAGCAGTGAAGGGACAGATTATGGCTACACCTTC
clone size: -; V gene: TRBV11-3; J gene: TRBJ2-7; CDR3 length: 17; D gene: -; CDR3 protein: CASSLARDGGWPHEQYF; CDR3 DNA: TGTGCCAGCAGCTTAGCCCGCGATGGAGGTTGGCCTCACGAGCAGTACTTC
clone size: -; V gene: TRBV19; J gene: TRBJ1-1; CDR3 length: 13; D gene: -; CDR3 protein: CASSILSRTEAFF; CDR3 DNA: TGTGCCAGTAGTATACTCTCGAGAACTGAAGCTTTCTTT
clone size: -; V gene: TRBV7-9; J gene: TRBJ2-7; CDR3 length: 19; D gene: TRBD2; CDR3 protein: CASSPLATGTSGSKDEQYF; CDR3 DNA: TGTGCCAGCAGTCCTCTCGCAACCGGGACTAGCGGGAGTAAGGACGAGCAGTACTTC
clone size: -; V gene: TRBV7-2; J gene: TRBJ2-7; CDR3 length: 15; D gene: -; CDR3 protein: CASSLDGTGGYEQYF; CDR3 DNA: TGTGCCAGCAGCTTAGACGGGACTGGGGGGTACGAGCAGTACTTC
clone size: once; V gene: TRBV4-1; J gene: TRBJ2-5; CDR3 length: 16; D gene: TRBD1; CDR3 protein: CASSQSGDRGLETQYF; CDR3 DNA: TGCGCCAGCAGCCAGAGCGGGGACAGGGGGCTGGAGACCCAGTACTTC
clone size: -; V gene: TRBV4-3; J gene: TRBJ2-4; CDR3 length: 19; D gene: TRBD2; CDR3 protein: CASSQESLKAGGDKNIQYF; CDR3 DNA: TGCGCCAGCAGCCAAGAGTCGTTAAAGGCGGGAGGGGACAAAAACATTCAGTACTTC
clone size: -; V gene: TRBV7-2; J gene: TRBJ2-1; CDR3 length: 17; D gene: TRBD1; CDR3 protein: CASSLGQGAFGDNEQFF; CDR3 DNA: TGTGCCAGCAGCTTAGGACAGGGGGCGTTCGGGGACAATGAGCAGTTCTTC
clone size: once; V gene: TRBV6-1; J gene: TRBJ2-7; CDR3 length: 15; D gene: -; CDR3 protein: CASTAEAGPSYEQYF; CDR3 DNA: TGTGCCAGCACCGCAGAAGCGGGCCCCTCCTACGAGCAGTACTTC
clone size: -; V gene: TRBV6-5; J gene: TRBJ2-7; CDR3 length: 13; D gene: TRBD2; CDR3 protein: CASRRGLAYEQYF; CDR3 DNA: TGTGCCAGCAGACGCGGACTAGCCTACGAGCAGTACTTC
clone size: -; V gene: TRBV7-2; J gene: TRBJ1-5; CDR3 length: 12; D gene: -; CDR3 protein: CASSANQQPQHF; CDR3 DNA: TGTGCCAGCAGCGCCAATCAGCAGCCCCAGCATTTT
clone size: -; V gene: TRBV19; J gene: TRBJ2-7; CDR3 length: 16; D gene: TRBD2; CDR3 protein: CASSIVAGLAAYEQYF; CDR3 DNA: TGTGCCAGTAGTATAGTGGCGGGACTAGCGGCCTACGAGCAGTACTTC
clone size: -; V gene: TRBV6-1; J gene: TRBJ1-4; CDR3 length: 14; D gene: -; CDR3 protein: CASSLYATNEKLFF; CDR3 DNA: TGTGCCAGCTCCCTTTATGCAACTAATGAAAAACTGTTTTTT
clone size: -; V gene: TRBV13; J gene: TRBJ2-7; CDR3 length: 15; D gene: TRBD1; CDR3 protein: CASSSRDRGQREQYF; CDR3 DNA: TGTGCCAGCAGCTCCCGGGACAGGGGGCAGAGGGAGCAGTACTTC
clone size: -; V gene: TRBV5-1; J gene: TRBJ2-3; CDR3 length: 16; D gene: -; CDR3 protein: CASRTGSSFTTDTQYF; CDR3 DNA: TGCGCCAGCAGGACTGGGAGCTCCTTCACCACAGATACGCAGTATTTT
clone size: -; V gene: TRBV18; J gene: TRBJ1-5; CDR3 length: 15; D gene: TRBD1; CDR3 protein: CASSTIGQGNQPQHF; CDR3 DNA: TGTGCCAGCTCAACAATCGGACAGGGAAATCAGCCCCAGCATTTT
clone size: -; V gene: TRBV5-1; J gene: TRBJ1-1; CDR3 length: 13; D gene: -; CDR3 protein: CASSSPGNTEAFF; CDR3 DNA: TGCGCCAGCAGCAGTCCAGGGAACACTGAAGCTTTCTTT
clone size: once; V gene: TRBV5-8; J gene: TRBJ1-3; CDR3 length: 15; D gene: -; CDR3 protein: CATLDPDKLGNTIYF; CDR3 DNA: TGTGCCACCCTTGACCCGGACAAGCTTGGAAACACCATATATTTT
clone size: -; V gene: TRBV29-1; J gene: TRBJ2-4; CDR3 length: 14; D gene: TRBD1; CDR3 protein: CSGGQGGAKNIQYF; CDR3 DNA: TGCAGCGGGGGACAGGGAGGCGCCAAAAACATTCAGTACTTC
clone size: once; V gene: TRBV5-6; J gene: TRBJ2-1; CDR3 length: 16; D gene: TRBD2; CDR3 protein: CASRSLAGLTYNEQFF; CDR3 DNA: TGTGCCAGCAGGTCCCTAGCGGGACTGACCTACAATGAGCAGTTCTTC
clone size: -; V gene: TRBV30; J gene: TRBJ2-2; CDR3 length: 17; D gene: TRBD1; CDR3 protein: CAWNLDRGVQNTGELFF; CDR3 DNA: TGTGCCTGGAATTTGGACAGGGGTGTGCAGAACACCGGGGAGCTGTTTTTT
clone size: -; V gene: TRBV19; J gene: TRBJ2-7; CDR3 length: 16; D gene: TRBD1; CDR3 protein: CASSSLGRRGIYEQYF; CDR3 DNA: TGTGCCAGTAGTAGTTTAGGCCGCAGGGGGATCTACGAGCAGTACTTC
clone size: -; V gene: TRBV6-5; J gene: TRBJ1-5; CDR3 length: 16; D gene: -; CDR3 protein: CASSSGVSSFNQPQHF; CDR3 DNA: TGTGCCAGCAGTTCGGGAGTCAGTAGCTTCAATCAGCCCCAGCATTTT
clone size: once; V gene: TRBV30; J gene: TRBJ1-1; CDR3 length: 13; D gene: TRBD1; CDR3 protein: CAWSAGGNTEAFF; CDR3 DNA: TGTGCCTGGAGCGCAGGGGGCAACACTGAAGCTTTCTTT
clone size: -; V gene: TRBV7-8; J gene: TRBJ2-7; CDR3 length: 17; D gene: TRBD1; CDR3 protein: CASSLAGGTGSPYEQYF; CDR3 DNA: TGTGCCAGCAGCTTAGCGGGTGGGACAGGGAGTCCCTACGAGCAGTACTTC
clone size: -; V gene: TRBV10-1; J gene: TRBJ2-7; CDR3 length: 15; D gene: -; CDR3 protein: CASTLKRVGIDEQYF; CDR3 DNA: TGCGCCAGCACCCTAAAGCGAGTAGGTATCGACGAGCAGTACTTC
clone size: -; V gene: TRBV6-5; J gene: TRBJ1-6; CDR3 length: 15; D gene: TRBD1; CDR3 protein: CASSFGQGYNSPLHF; CDR3 DNA: TGTGCCAGCAGTTTCGGACAGGGTTATAATTCACCCCTCCACTTT
clone size: -; V gene: TRBV12-5; J gene: TRBJ1-3; CDR3 length: 18; D gene: -; CDR3 protein: CASGRQIPGELGGNTIYF; CDR3 DNA: TGTGCTAGTGGTCGGCAAATTCCAGGGGAACTTGGTGGAAACACCATATATTTT
clone size: -; V gene: TRBV6-5; J gene: TRBJ2-5; CDR3 length: 14; D gene: -; CDR3 protein: CASSPTGRRETQYF; CDR3 DNA: TGTGCCAGCAGTCCGACAGGCAGGAGAGAGACCCAGTACTTC
clone size: -; V gene: TRBV7-3; J gene: TRBJ2-6; CDR3 length: 17; D gene: TRBD2; CDR3 protein: CASSFRLAGAGANVLTF; CDR3 DNA: TGTGCCAGCAGCTTCCGACTAGCGGGAGCTGGGGCCAACGTCCTGACTTTC
clone size: -; V gene: TRBV2; J gene: TRBJ2-3; CDR3 length: 14; D gene: -; CDR3 protein: CASSENPGPDTQYF; CDR3 DNA: TGTGCCAGCAGTGAAAACCCAGGGCCAGATACGCAGTATTTT
clone size: many; V gene: TRBV5-6; J gene: TRBJ1-2; CDR3 length: 16; D gene: -; CDR3 protein: CASSSLLGGDPYGYTF; CDR3 DNA: TGTGCCAGCAGCTCCCTCCTAGGGGGGGATCCCTATGGCTACACCTTC
clone size: -; V gene: TRBV5-1; J gene: TRBJ1-1; CDR3 length: 13; D gene: TRBD1; CDR3 protein: CASSFGQGAEAFF; CDR3 DNA: TGCGCCAGCAGCTTCGGACAGGGGGCTGAAGCTTTCTTT
clone size: few; V gene: TRBV4-3; J gene: TRBJ1-4; CDR3 length: 14; D gene: TRBD1; CDR3 protein: CASSPGGLGEKLFF; CDR3 DNA: TGCGCCAGCAGCCCAGGGGGCTTAGGTGAAAAACTGTTTTTT